This record concerns one T cell receptor beta chain sequence. Its antigen is unidentified. The sample comes from a study of shared clonotypes between healthy human individuals. Study-level points and caveats: Despite large depth, sorted-subset datasets appeared incompletely sequenced. Relative to their counterparts shared across all four donors, non-shared clonotypes exhibited diminished generation probabilities. The sharing of 4% to 5.5% of naive CD4 clonotypes was seen across several donors.

Nashville, Tennessee was home to all donors, each a Caucasian adult. Generated by immunoSEQ multiplex PCR, the TCRdb table keeps only in-frame clones and is missing some. This table has approximately 2.5 million clones, roughly 92% appearing once. Looked up from germline, CDR1 is ENHRY and CDR2 is SYGVKD. There are 16 residues in the CDR3. The V and J ends lost 0 bases and 0 bases respectively, with 6 bases between them. The V call is TRBV10-3, the J call TRBJ1-6, with unresolved D. This clonotype was sampled from a man younger than 35 in good health. Sequencing input: naive CD4+ T cells sorted from blood. Specified subset: CD45RA+ positively selected. CDR3 DNA sequence: TGTGCCATCAGTGAGTCGCCGAGCTCCTATAATTCACCCCTCCACTTT. Its protein product is CAISESPSSYNSPLHF.